The subject of this entry is one T cell receptor beta chain. What it recognizes is unknown. CDR3 size: 14 residues. Germline-derived CDR1 and CDR2 are KGHSH and LQKENI. Unfractionated whole blood yielded total RNA, and T cells were not sorted. These data are taken from a study of monozygotic twins with inflammatory bowel disease. Broader study findings: By inverse Simpson index, TCRbeta diversity was lower in IBD patients than in healthy co-twins.

Across eight separate reactions for each sample, cDNA was made. Incorporation of UMIs carrying a 6-nucleotide sample barcode was performed by template switching. TCRdb re-called the 5' RACE reads and catalogs CDR3 proteins one per entry, DNA excluded. The sample table sets out around 380,000 distinct CDR3 sequences. Sequenced input: blood. This clonotype was sampled from a human donor with ulcerative colitis or Crohn's disease, or a healthy co-twin of an affected twin (not recorded which). The chain carries TRBV18 and TRBJ1-3; no DNA is available, so the TRBD1 call from TCRdb remains unchecked. CDR3 sequence: CASSPPGQGNTIYF.